Presented here are 21 T cell receptor beta chains from one specimen sequenced in a study of blood T cell repertoires in COVID-19. Assay used: immunoSEQ multiplex PCR; TCRdb lists only in-frame clones, some missing. Of about 400,000 clones listed, 80% to 90% are singletons. The specimen sequenced was peripheral blood. These receptor sequences come from a man aged 40-49 years with acute or convalescent COVID-19.

This chain connects TRBV28 to TRBJ1-1; 10 bases align to TRBD1. CDR1 MDHEN and CDR2 SYDVKM come from the germline V gene. This CDR3 region has 13 residues. V gave up 6 bases and J gave up 3 bases; unmatched junction bases: 1. CDR3 protein: CASRDRGYTEAFF. The CDR3 DNA follows: TGTGCCAGCAGGGACAGGGGGTACACTGAAGCTTTCTTT.

The chain couples TRBV4-1 to TRBJ1-1, with D tentatively TRBD1 (6 bases). Germline assignment: CDR1 MGHRA and CDR2 YSYEKL. V was pared by 1 base and J by 0 bases, with 15 bases between. CDR3 length equals 17 residues. The CDR3 sequence is CASSQVRGGHMNTEAFF. In nucleotides, the CDR3 is TGCGCCAGCAGCCAAGTACGTGGGGGCCATATGAACACTGAAGCTTTCTTT.

The genes are TRBV5-1 and TRBJ2-2; D possibly corresponds to TRBD1 (6 bases). V was shortened by 4 bases and J by 0 bases, with 13 bases between the two germline ends. The V gene's germline CDR1 is SGHRS and CDR2 YFSETQ. This CDR3 is built from 16 residues. CDR3 sequence: CASSLTGGANTGELFF. CDR3 nucleotide sequence: TGCGCCAGCAGCCTGACAGGCGGAGCGAACACCGGGGAGCTGTTTTTT.

The chain carries TRBV15 and TRBJ2-7; 9 bases are shared with TRBD1. Germline V gives CDR1 LNHNV, CDR2 YYDKDF (reference sequence). J lost 3 bases, V lost 3 bases, and 3 bases had no gene match. The CDR3 has 14 amino acids. The CDR3 is CATSRLGQGYEQYF. CDR3 sequence (DNA): TGTGCCACCAGCAGGTTGGGACAGGGCTACGAGCAGTACTTC. Full variable domain (missing parts from reference TRBV15 and TRBJ2-7): DAMVIQNPRYQVTQFGKPVTLSCSQTLNHNVMYWYQQKSSQAPKLLFHYYDKDFNNEADTPDNFQSRRPNTSFCFLDIRSPGLGDTAMYLCATSRLGQGYEQYFGPGTRLTVT.

The rearrangement uses TRBV11-3 and TRBJ2-2, with TRBD2 identical over 11 bases. The CDR3 covers 15 residues. Germline CDR1 and CDR2: SGHNT and YENEEA. J was trimmed by 6 bases and V by 5 bases; bases with no gene match: 5. The CDR3 loop reads CASSAGTSGPGELFF. In DNA form, the CDR3 reads TGTGCCAGCAGCGCCGGGACTAGCGGCCCCGGGGAGCTGTTTTTT.

The table lists this clone with a count of one. V and J are TRBV20-1 and TRBJ1-1; D ambiguous. CDR1 is DFQATT, CDR2 SNEGSKA, per germline (reference sequence). Between the trimmed V and J ends, which lost 5 bases and 5 bases, there was a span of 6 bases. The CDR3 length is 10 residues. CDR3 sequence: CSALGTEAFF. DNA for the CDR3: TGCAGTGCTCTCGGTACTGAAGCTTTCTTT.

The chain joins TRBV5-1 to TRBJ2-2, with D possibly being TRBD2 (6 bases). This CDR3 is built from 14 residues. Trimming removed 0 bases from V and 7 bases from J, with 10 bases in between. Germline values: CDR1 SGHRS, CDR2 YFSETQ. CDR3 in DNA: TGCGCCAGCAGCTTGGTGCGGGGAGTCGGGGAGCTGTTTTTT. Its protein product is CASSLVRGVGELFF.

V usage is TRBV5-1 and J usage is TRBJ1-3; TRBD1 aligns across 8 bases. V shed 4 bases, J shed 0 bases, and the junction held 6 bases outside the gene matches. From germline, CDR1 is SGHRS and CDR2 YFSETQ. This CDR3 has 16 amino acids. The CDR3 is CASSGGQGGSGNTIYF. The CDR3 coding sequence is TGCGCCAGCAGCGGAGGACAGGGAGGCTCTGGAAACACCATATATTTT.

The rearrangement links TRBV2 to TRBJ2-7, with TRBD1 identical over 10 bases. The CDR3 consists of 14 residues. V was pared by 7 bases and J by 3 bases, with 6 bases of the junction left unmatched. Germline CDR1 is SNHLY and CDR2 is FYNNEI. In DNA form, the CDR3 reads TGTGCCAGCACCCCGGGACAGGGGCTCTACGAGCAGTACTTC. This encodes CASTPGQGLYEQYF.

The J gene is TRBJ2-1, the V gene TRBV7-9, with TRBD2 matching over 8 bases. This CDR3 has 13 residues. Per the germline V gene, CDR1 is SEHNR and CDR2 is FQNEAQ (reference sequence). V dropped 3 bases and J dropped 14; count of bases not matched to a gene: 9. DNA of the CDR3: TGTGCCAGCAGCTTTGGGACTACGGGAGGGGAGTTCTTC. Translation gives CASSFGTTGGEFF.

This clone has a single count. The J gene is TRBJ2-7, the V gene TRBV6-4, with 7 bases matching TRBD1. Germline lookup yields CDR1 MRHNA and CDR2 SNTAGT. The CDR3 runs 14 residues. V lost 6 bases to trimming and J lost 1 base; unmatched junction nucleotides: 6. CDR3 sequence: CASRPPGGSYEQYF. The CDR3 DNA reads as TGTGCCAGCAGGCCGCCAGGGGGATCCTACGAGCAGTACTTC.

The chain couples TRBV28 to TRBJ1-1; TRBD1 matches 9 bases. After removal of 6 bases from V and 5 bases from J, the junction contained 10 bases not matched to a gene. Germline V lookup: CDR1 MDHEN, CDR2 SYDVKM. The CDR3 is 15 amino acids. This CDR3 reads CASSSDDRGYTEAFF. For the CDR3, the DNA is TGTGCCAGCAGCTCAGACGACAGGGGGTATACTGAAGCTTTCTTT.

The chain couples TRBV30 to TRBJ2-3; 7 positions agree with TRBD2. The ends lost 3 bases at V and 5 bases at J; junction bases unmatched: 8. The CDR3 covers 14 residues. Germline values: CDR1 GTSNPN, CDR2 SVGIG (reference sequence). CDR3 bases: TGTGCCTGGAGCAGACTAGCCTCCGTAGATACGCAGTATTTT. It specifies CAWSRLASVDTQYF.

V gene TRBV21-1 combines with J gene TRBJ2-7; whether TRBD1, the table's D call, matches the DNA was not checked. TRBV21-1 represents a pseudogene. The CDR3 spans 16 residues. The CDR3 protein is CASSNSGTGDSYEQYF. The CDR3 nucleotides read TGTGCCAGCAGCAACAGTGGGACAGGGGACTCCTACGAGCAGTACTTC.

This sequence joins TRBV2 and TRBJ2-1, with 12 bases matching TRBD2. The CDR3 spans 16 residues. Germline trimming cut 6 bases from V and 10 bases from J; bases unmatched to any gene: 13. Germline assignment: CDR1 SNHLY and CDR2 FYNNEI. DNA for the CDR3: TGTGCCAGCAGCCTCGGACTAGCGGGACCCTCTGAGGAGCAGTTCTTC. It codes for CASSLGLAGPSEEQFF.

V usage is TRBV5-1 and J usage is TRBJ2-7; 8 bases match TRBD1. The CDR3 is 15 amino acids. Germline CDR1 SGHRS, CDR2 YFSETQ. The V segment lost 2 bases and the J segment 1 base; nucleotides outside the gene matches: 5. The CDR3 nucleotides are TGCGCCAGCAGCTTAACAGGGGGTCGGTCCTACGAGCAGTACTTC. Its translation is CASSLTGGRSYEQYF. Drawing the rest from reference TRBV5-1 and TRBJ2-7, the complete variable domain is KAGVTQTPRYLIKTRGQQVTLSCSPISGHRSVSWYQQTPGQGLQFLFEYFSETQRNKGNFPGRFSGRQFSNSRSEMNVSTLELGDSALYLCASSLTGGRSYEQYFGPGTRLTVT.

The V call is TRBV3-1 (or the pseudogene TRBV3-2), the J call TRBJ2-3, with 9 bases lining up with TRBD2. CDR1 and CDR2 from the germline V gene are LGHDT and YNNKEL (reference sequence). The CDR3 extends over 16 amino acids. The junction had 3 bases not matched to a gene; V was cut back by 0 bases and J by 2 bases. CDR3: CASSQEGGRVTDTQYF. CDR3 in DNA: TGTGCCAGCAGCCAAGAAGGCGGGAGGGTCACAGATACGCAGTATTTT.

The chain employs TRBV5-1 and TRBJ2-7, with TRBD2 matching over 10 bases. The CDR3 covers 15 residues. Trimming cost V 4 bases and J 0 bases; bases outside gene matches: 4. From germline, CDR1 is SGHRS and CDR2 YFSETQ. The CDR3 nucleotides are TGCGCCAGCAGCAGTAGCGGGAGGTCCTCCTACGAGCAGTACTTC. It yields the protein CASSSSGRSSYEQYF.

The rearrangement joins TRBV28 to TRBJ1-4; no clear D. V was trimmed by 2 bases and J by 5 bases, leaving 6 bases between them. This CDR3 comprises 13 residues. Germline assignment: CDR1 MDHEN and CDR2 SYDVKM. The CDR3 reads CASSLGQNEKLFF. CDR3 sequence (DNA): TGTGCCAGCAGTTTAGGGCAGAATGAAAAACTGTTTTTT. The full variable domain, with the rest looked up from reference TRBV28 and TRBJ1-4, is DVKVTQSSRYLVKRTGEKVFLECVQDMDHENMFWYRQDPGLGLRLIYFSYDVKMKEKGDIPEGYSVSREKKERFSLILESASTNQTSMYLCASSLGQNEKLFFGSGTQLSVL.

The chain links TRBV10-3 to TRBJ1-1; the D gene is possibly TRBD1 (6 bases). The CDR3 contains 15 residues. Per germline, CDR1 ENHRY and CDR2 SYGVKD. The ends were cut back, 2 bases at V and 3 bases at J, with 13 bases in the middle. Written as DNA, the CDR3 is TGTGCCATCAGTGAGGAGGGGGTGTTGTACACTGAAGCTTTCTTT. Protein: CAISEEGVLYTEAFF.

The chain couples TRBV6-1 to TRBJ2-2, with 8 bases lining up with TRBD2. The germline V gene encodes CDR1 MNHNS and CDR2 SASEGT. Unmatched junction bases numbered 5, after V lost 2 bases and J lost 6 bases. The CDR3 contains 15 residues. In nucleotides, the CDR3 is TGTGCCAGCAGTGAACTAGCGGGTTCCCCCGGGGAGCTGTTTTTT. This translates into CASSELAGSPGELFF.